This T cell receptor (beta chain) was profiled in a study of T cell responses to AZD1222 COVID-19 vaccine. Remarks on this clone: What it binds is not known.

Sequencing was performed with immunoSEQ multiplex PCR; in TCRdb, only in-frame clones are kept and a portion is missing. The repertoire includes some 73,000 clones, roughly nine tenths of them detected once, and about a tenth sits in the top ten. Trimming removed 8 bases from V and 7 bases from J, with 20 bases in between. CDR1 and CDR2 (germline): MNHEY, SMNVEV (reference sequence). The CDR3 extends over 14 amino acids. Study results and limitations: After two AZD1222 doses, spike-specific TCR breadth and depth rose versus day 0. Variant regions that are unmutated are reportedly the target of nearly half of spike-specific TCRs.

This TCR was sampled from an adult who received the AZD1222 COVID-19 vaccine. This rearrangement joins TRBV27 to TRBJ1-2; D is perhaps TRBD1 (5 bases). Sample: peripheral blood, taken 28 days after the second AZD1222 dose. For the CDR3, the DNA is TGTGCCAGCTCTGGGGGGAGGTCCCTGCCTGGCTACACCTTC. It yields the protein CASSGGRSLPGYTF.